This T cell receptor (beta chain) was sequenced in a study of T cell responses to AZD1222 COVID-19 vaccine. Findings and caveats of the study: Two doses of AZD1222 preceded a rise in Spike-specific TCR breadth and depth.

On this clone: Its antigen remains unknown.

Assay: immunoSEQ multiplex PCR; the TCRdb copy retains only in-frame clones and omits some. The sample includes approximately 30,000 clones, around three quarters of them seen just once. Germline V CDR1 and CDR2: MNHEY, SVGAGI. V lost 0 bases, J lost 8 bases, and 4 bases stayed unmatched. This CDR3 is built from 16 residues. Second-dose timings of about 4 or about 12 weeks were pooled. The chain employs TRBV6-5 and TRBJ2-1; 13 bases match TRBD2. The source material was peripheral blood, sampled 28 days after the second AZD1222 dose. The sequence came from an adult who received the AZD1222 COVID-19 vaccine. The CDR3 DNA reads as TGTGCCAGCAGTTACTCACTAGCGGGGGGGCGACATGAGCAGTTCTTC. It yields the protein CASSYSLAGGRHEQFF.